This T cell receptor beta chain emerged from a study of CD8 T cells in ankylosing spondylitis. General study results and limits: Relatively rare in peripheral blood, disease-linked clones were also CD8+. Certain motif variants had earlier been reported in reactive arthritis synovial fluid and blood. Blood from ankylosing spondylitis patients appeared to carry a characteristic roughly 8-variant TCR beta motif. Reportedly, significant enrichment of disease-linked clones occurred in matched ankylosing spondylitis synovial fluid.

This CDR3 is 13 amino acids long. V was shortened by 5 bases and J by 5 bases, with 12 bases between the two germline ends. The germline gives CDR1 MNHEY, CDR2 SMNVEV (reference sequence). This clonotype was picked up many times. No antigen is known for it. It was by quantitative 5'-RACE with molecular barcodes that TCR beta libraries were made. Using its own MiXCR run on the 5' RACE reads, TCRdb lists one record per CDR3 protein. The profile shows a few hundred thousand distinct CDR3 sequences, about 7% of them singletons. This chain connects TRBV27 to TRBJ1-2, with a possible D match to TRBD1 (5 bases). This TCR was sampled from a male donor with ankylosing spondylitis. The sequenced material came from blood, either unsorted or a sorted T cell fraction (not recorded which). This CDR3 reads CASSVGVSYGYTF. Written as DNA, the CDR3 is TGTGCCAGCAGTGTGGGGGTTTCGTATGGCTACACCTTC.